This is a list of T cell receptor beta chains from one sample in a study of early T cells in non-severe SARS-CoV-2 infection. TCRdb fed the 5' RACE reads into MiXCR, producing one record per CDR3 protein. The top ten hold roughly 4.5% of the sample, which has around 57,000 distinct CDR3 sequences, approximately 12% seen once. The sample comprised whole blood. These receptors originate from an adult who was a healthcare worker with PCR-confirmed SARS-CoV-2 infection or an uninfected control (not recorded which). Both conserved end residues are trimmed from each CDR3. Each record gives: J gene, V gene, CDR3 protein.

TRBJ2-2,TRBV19,ASHQGANTGELF
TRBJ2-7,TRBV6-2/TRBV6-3,ASSYHRASYEQY
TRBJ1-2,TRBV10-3,AISRTDTSSGYT
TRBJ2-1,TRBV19,ASSQVVYNEQF
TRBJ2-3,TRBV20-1,SARDPRTTDTQY
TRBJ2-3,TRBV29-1,SEGLAGDTQY
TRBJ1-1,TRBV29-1,SVATGVNTEAF
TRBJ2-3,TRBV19,ASSTPGDTQY
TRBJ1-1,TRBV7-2,ASTPRRESTEAF
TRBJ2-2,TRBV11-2,ASSLTGELF
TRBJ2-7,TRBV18,ASSLTSEHYEQY